Listed below are T cell receptor beta chains from one sample, sequenced in a study of T-cell memory formation after mild COVID-19. TCRdb processed the 5' RACE reads anew with MiXCR; each CDR3 protein has one entry. Among roughly 200,000 distinct CDR3 sequences, approximately 16% were seen once, and the ten largest hold approximately 2.2%. Sequenced sample: PBMCs or a T cell subset sorted from them (not recorded which). All receptors come from an adult woman who had mild COVID-19 (a few samples of this study predate the infection). Cell type and time point are not known. CDR3s include the opening cysteine and the closing phenylalanine or tryptophan. Fields, in order: clone size, J gene, V gene, D gene, CDR3 DNA, CDR3 protein. A D gene is named only where the DNA matches it firmly. The listing skips clone size in some rows; elsewhere it reads once, few, many or a size class.

>NA|TRBJ2-5|TRBV4-1|NA
TGCGCCAGCAGCCAAGGATCTAGCTGGAGGGGAGAGACCCAGTACTTC
CASSQGSSWRGETQYF
>NA|TRBJ2-7|TRBV4-1|TRBD1
TGCGCCAGCAGCCAAGATAGGGGGACAGGGTTCGCCTACGAGCAGTACTTC
CASSQDRGTGFAYEQYF
>few|TRBJ2-3|TRBV5-1|NA
TGCGCCAGCAGCCCGCTGGGGAGAGATACGCAGTATTTT
CASSPLGRDTQYF
>NA|TRBJ2-1|TRBV5-1|TRBD1
TGCGCCAGCAGCCCTAGACAGGGAATCAACAATGAGCAGTTCTTC
CASSPRQGINNEQFF
>NA|TRBJ1-2|TRBV10-3|NA
TGTGCCGCCTCTTTCAACTCGGGCCTCTATGGCTACACCTTC
CAASFNSGLYGYTF
>many|TRBJ2-7|TRBV7-6|NA
TGTGCCAGCAGCTCTCCGTTTGATTCGAGATTTTACGAGCAGTACTTC
CASSSPFDSRFYEQYF
>NA|TRBJ2-7|TRBV29-1|NA
TGCAGCGTTGAAGATTCGGGCAGGGAATACGAGCAGTACTTC
CSVEDSGREYEQYF
>NA|TRBJ2-5|TRBV9|NA
TGTGCCAGCAGCGTAACGGTTAGTGGCGAGACCCAGTACTTC
CASSVTVSGETQYF
>few|TRBJ1-1|TRBV6-5|TRBD1
TGTGCCAGCACTCAAGGACAGGGGAGGACTTTCTTT
CASTQGQGRTFF
>NA|TRBJ2-3|TRBV27|TRBD1
TGTGCCAGCAGTCCTACCACAGGGGTGACAGATACGCAGTATTTT
CASSPTTGVTDTQYF
>NA|TRBJ1-2|TRBV6-5|TRBD1
TGTGCCAGCAGTTTCTCGAATCCGGGACAGGGGATCGGATATGGCTACACCTTC
CASSFSNPGQGIGYGYTF
>few|TRBJ2-1|TRBV24-1|TRBD2
TGTGCCACCAGTGCACTAGCGGGAGAAGAGGAGCAGTTCTTC
CATSALAGEEEQFF
>once|TRBJ1-2|TRBV7-9|NA
TGTGCCAGCAGCTTAGCAGAGGTTGACCTGGGTGGCTACACCTTC
CASSLAEVDLGGYTF
>NA|TRBJ2-7|TRBV5-1|TRBD2
TGCGCCAGCAGCCTGGGACTAGCGGGGCCTTCTGTCTCCGAGCAGTACTTC
CASSLGLAGPSVSEQYF
>NA|TRBJ1-2|TRBV20-1|TRBD1
TGCAGTGCTCGCCGGGACAGGATGAGTGGCTACACCTTC
CSARRDRMSGYTF